The clone carrying this T cell receptor (beta chain) was counted ten times or more. This sample is drawn from a study of T cells in Graves' hyperthyroidism and ophthalmopathy. Trimming took 5 bases from V and 6 from J; bases not matched to a gene: 1. Germline V gene data show CDR1 as SNHLY and CDR2 as FYNNEI. CDR3 length: 11 amino acids. The TCR beta CDR3 regions underwent amplification using RNA transcripts as the source. A first-round RT-PCR of the TCR CDR3 used the HTBI primer set. MiXCR, run by TCRdb on the multiplex PCR reads, gives a single entry per CDR3 protein. The sample holds 600,000 or so distinct CDR3 sequences; under 60% are singletons and the top ten take about 7.8%.

The receptor was derived from a woman aged 18-29 years with Graves' hyperthyroidism. The chain is built from TRBV2 and TRBJ2-7; 7 bases align to TRBD2. Sample: peripheral blood or thyroid tissue (not recorded which). DNA of the CDR3: TGTGCCAGCAGTCCTAGCGGCGAGCAGTACTTC. The encoded protein is CASSPSGEQYF.